This note documents a single T cell receptor (beta chain) sequence. Its specificity is unknown. Assay: immunoSEQ multiplex PCR; the TCRdb copy retains only in-frame clones and omits some. The sample records 13,000 to 15,000 clones, 65% to 75% being singletons. This sample is part of a study of somatic mutations in cytotoxic T cells in rheumatoid arthritis. Findings and caveats of the study: Slight underrepresentation of TRBV07 in rheumatoid arthritis patients was not adjusted for multiple comparisons.

With 7 bases removed from V and 1 base from J, the gap between germline ends came to 19 bases. This CDR3 has 16 amino acids. Looked up from germline, CDR1 is LNHDA and CDR2 is SQIVND (reference sequence). V gene TRBV19 combines with J gene TRBJ1-1; a possible D gene is TRBD1 (5 bases). The sample was CD8+ T cells sorted from blood. The source is an adult with rheumatoid arthritis. The CDR3 coding sequence is TGTGCCAGTAAACTTTTCTCCGGGACGGAGAACACTGAAGCTTTCTTT. Its protein product is CASKLFSGTENTEAFF.